These T cell receptor beta chains were read from a single sample in a study of cytomegalovirus exposure and HLA in healthy donors. The table came from immunoSEQ multiplex PCR; TCRdb's copy has only in-frame clones and leaves some out. The table shows 150,000 to 200,000 clones, with 60% to 80% occurring only once. The sequenced sample consisted of PBMCs. The receptor set was obtained from a man younger than 35 in good health and CMV-seropositive. The CDR3 runs from the conserved cysteine through the conserved F or W. Expanded clones are given a class, and other clones once, few, many or no size at all.

>TRBV30|.
CAWSQSGTGELFF
>TRBV30|.
CACARDNGNTIYF
>TRBV7-3|few
CASSLARQETQYF
>TRBV19|.
CASSLGTGQWPQHF
>TRBV7-6|.
CASSFPGDETAPQETQYF
>TRBV21-1|.
CASRKGTGGWVDNSPLHF
>TRBV19|.
CASSPETGSGETQYF
>TRBV19|.
CASSLRHGNTEAFF
>TRBV11-2|few
CASRFTRQGTQYF
>TRBV21-1|.
CASSKLPSQGPSGYTF
>TRBV19|.
CASSPPGLMNTEAFF
>TRBV6-1|once
CASSGAAPFF
>TRBV5-1|.
CASSLDLAGGSNEQFF